This paragraph reports one TCR beta chain. Antigen specificity is unknown. 60 Vbeta and 13 Jbeta primers were used in PCR. Source study methods: A follow-up analysis tallied about 80 million unique TCR beta chains, approximately 10 million shared. Some clones are missing from TCRdb's copy, which holds only in-frame ones; the method was immunoSEQ multiplex PCR. Clonal size and the V and J genes are those of that table, whereas D and trimming came from the DNA. In the table there are roughly 49,000 clones, about 81% of which are singletons. Germline values: CDR1 MDHEN, CDR2 SYDVKM. The CDR3 totals 14 residues. V gave up 6 bases and J gave up 0 bases; unmatched junction bases: 4. The data were taken from a study of cytomegalovirus exposure and HLA in healthy donors. Study results and caveats: Association of a missense DCLRE1C variant with TCR beta V- and J-gene trimming was reported in a later analysis. According to a later analysis, donors in an Asian-associated ancestry cluster reportedly had fewer N-insertions than the approximately 720-donor mean. What was likely a sequencing artifact was a cluster of highly shared sequence variants.

V is TRBV28 and J is TRBJ1-1; 7 nucleotides line up with TRBD1. This TCR came from a boy younger than 18 in good health and CMV-seropositive. Sequenced input: PBMCs. CDR3 sequence: CASSTGVMNTEAFF. The CDR3 DNA is TGTGCCAGCAGCACAGGGGTCATGAACACTGAAGCTTTCTTT. Full variable domain (remainder filled in from reference TRBV28 and TRBJ1-1): DVKVTQSSRYLVKRTGEKVFLECVQDMDHENMFWYRQDPGLGLRLIYFSYDVKMKEKGDIPEGYSVSREKKERFSLILESASTNQTSMYLCASSTGVMNTEAFFGQGTRLTVV.